These T cell receptor beta chains were read from a single sample in a study of T-cell reconstitution after alpha-beta-depleted transplantation in children. Each CDR3 protein is one row after TCRdb ran MiXCR on the PCR reads. The sample lists around 700,000 distinct CDR3 sequences, under 15% seen once, with around 0.79% in the top ten. Material: PBMCs, obtained before TCRalphabeta/CD19-depleted stem cell transplant. The receptors were sampled from a girl aged 2-10 years with congenital amegakaryocytic thrombocytopenia, due to receive a stem cell transplant. Both conserved end residues are part of each CDR3. A D gene is named only where the DNA matches it firmly.

D gene	V gene	J gene	CDR3 protein
TRBD1	TRBV7-2	TRBJ2-1	CASSFGQGTSSYNEQFF
.	TRBV12-3/TRBV12-4	TRBJ2-7	CASSFRGGKYEQYF
TRBD2	TRBV27	TRBJ2-3	CASSFGTSGEDTQYF
.	TRBV5-1	TRBJ2-2	CASRTQGRANTGELFF
.	TRBV7-9	TRBJ1-2	CASSLALDYGYTF
.	TRBV18	TRBJ2-7	CASSKVGSEQYF
.	TRBV25-1	TRBJ2-7	CASSDLGAEWDF
TRBD2	TRBV29-1	TRBJ2-3	CSVDGTSGNTDTQYF
TRBD1	TRBV30	TRBJ2-5	CAWSRDRVETQYF
.	TRBV7-2	TRBJ2-5	CASSLVPFMSSGQETQYF
.	TRBV20-1	TRBJ2-2	CSAERRSGELFF
TRBD2	TRBV12-3/TRBV12-4	TRBJ2-1	CASSFLSGTRGLWEQFF
TRBD2	TRBV30	TRBJ2-1	CAWKNMRLAGGLRDEQFF
.	TRBV20-1	TRBJ2-1	CSASTPRYNEQFF
.	TRBV20-1	TRBJ2-7	CSARELETEQYF
.	TRBV7-8	TRBJ2-3	CASSLGAGASGYTQYF
TRBD2	TRBV5-1	TRBJ2-7	CASSLVFPLAGSYPSYEQYF
.	TRBV7-9	TRBJ2-3	CASSLVGREHPDTQYF
TRBD1	TRBV20-1	TRBJ1-2	CSARQGAGFGYTF
.	TRBV7-9	TRBJ1-3	CASSGETSYSGNTIYF
TRBD1	TRBV20-1	TRBJ2-5	CSARGRQGIRETQYF
.	TRBV7-3	TRBJ2-1	CASSLIGRMDEQFF
.	TRBV29-1	TRBJ2-7	CSVVQGGGVGYEQYF
.	TRBV7-9	TRBJ2-1	CASSFLGREQFF
.	TRBV20-1	TRBJ2-1	CSAEAGWGSEQFF
TRBD1	TRBV5-1	TRBJ2-7	CASSFEQGDYEQYF
.	TRBV3-1	TRBJ2-1	CASSYLGSSYNEQFF
TRBD2	TRBV20-1	TRBJ2-1	CSHARSGGYNEQFF
TRBD1	TRBV6-5	TRBJ2-7	CASSYWTGTGGTYEQYF
.	TRBV15	TRBJ2-7	CATSRGFSLDEQYF
TRBD1	TRBV5-1	TRBJ1-1	CATKTTPGGVRAFF
.	TRBV3-1	TRBJ1-6	CASTQAWRGVKYSPLHF
.	TRBV6-5	TRBJ1-2	CATSGGMENTF
.	TRBV5-1	TRBJ2-1	CASCGTEHYNEQFF
.	TRBV30	TRBJ1-1	CAWNAGMNTEAFF
TRBD1	TRBV7-9	TRBJ2-7	CASGDSSYEQYF
TRBD1	TRBV20-1	TRBJ2-7	CSASRDSSYEQYF
.	TRBV29-1	TRBJ2-7	CSVRDSRGPYEQYF
.	TRBV30	TRBJ2-1	CAWSERIYNEQFF
.	TRBV5-5	TRBJ1-1	CASSWTYRDYNTEAFF
TRBD2	TRBV20-1	TRBJ2-7	CSARGPLAGVSLSYEQYF
TRBD2	TRBV20-1	TRBJ2-3	CSATQGLAGAADTQYF
.	TRBV5-1	TRBJ2-2	CASSFRNPGELFF
.	TRBV7-9	TRBJ2-3	CASSEVRYTDTQYF
TRBD2	TRBV20-1	TRBJ2-1	CSAKRAAGRNEQFF
TRBD2	TRBV29-1	TRBJ2-1	CSVGLAGARDEQFF
.	TRBV20-1	TRBJ2-1	CSARGPPSYNEQFF
.	TRBV10-3	TRBJ2-3	CAISDQPLIYTDTQYF
TRBD2	TRBV10-3	TRBJ2-5	CAISGTSEETQYF
.	TRBV10-3	TRBJ2-3	CAISPGPSSDTQYF